One sample yielded the 14 T cell receptor beta chains listed below, sequenced in a study of CD8 T cells in ankylosing spondylitis. Whole-study results and caveats: For ankylosing spondylitis blood, a TCR beta motif of 8 or 9 highly homologous variants appeared characteristic.

From the 5' RACE reads, TCRdb called clonotypes with MiXCR, one entry per CDR3 protein. The sample carries about 480,000 distinct CDR3 sequences, about 15% recorded once. These receptors lack a known antigen. The sample was blood, either unsorted or a sorted T cell fraction (not recorded which). These receptor sequences come from a male donor with ankylosing spondylitis.

V gene TRBV7-9 combines with J gene TRBJ1-2; a possible D gene is TRBD1 (6 bases). The CDR3 length is 16 residues. V lost 5 bases to trimming and J lost 6 bases, with 22 bases between them. Germline CDR1 reads SEHNR; CDR2 reads FQNEAQ (reference sequence). The CDR3 DNA is TGTGCCAGCAGCCCTATCGATCGGGGGCTCGCCAATGGCTACACCTTC. Translation: CASSPIDRGLANGYTF.

This clonotype appeared a few times. The chain uses TRBV10-2 and TRBJ2-2; 11 bases are a match to TRBD2. Trimming at V came to 6 bases and at J to 7 bases, leaving 7 bases not matched to a gene. In germline, CDR1 is WSHSY, CDR2 SAAADI. CDR3 length: 15 amino acids. The chain's CDR3 is CASRLAGGPVGELFF. DNA of the CDR3: TGCGCCAGCAGATTAGCGGGGGGGCCGGTCGGGGAGCTGTTTTTT.

The chain couples TRBV30 to TRBJ1-4; D is ambiguous. The germline V gene encodes CDR1 GTSNPN and CDR2 SVGIG (reference sequence). The CDR3 is 12 residues long. Deletions cut 3 bases from V and 2 bases from J, with 4 bases between. This CDR3 reads CAWRMTNEKLFF. The CDR3 DNA reads TGTGCCTGGAGGATGACTAATGAAAAACTGTTTTTT.

This clonotype was found a few times. This chain joins TRBV18 and TRBJ2-1; 8 bases line up with TRBD2. The CDR3 has 15 amino acids. Germline CDR1 and CDR2: KGHSH and LQKENI. V was clipped by 10 bases and J by 9 bases; unmatched bases: 17. The CDR3 sequence is CATKDGAWSGSEQFF. The CDR3 nucleotides are TGTGCCACGAAGGACGGGGCGTGGAGCGGGAGTGAGCAGTTCTTC.

DNA of the CDR3: TGTGCCAGCAGTTTTAGCGGGAACAATGAGCAGTTCTTC. It codes for CASSFSGNNEQFF. The rearrangement links TRBV12-3 or TRBV12-4 to TRBJ2-1, with TRBD2 matching over 8 bases. V trimming: 3 bases; J trimming: 5 bases; junction bases outside the gene matches: 0. The CDR3 has 13 amino acids.

The chain combines TRBV11-1 with TRBJ2-2, with 11 bases fitting TRBD2. Unmatched junction bases numbered 14, after V lost 2 bases and J lost 0 bases. Germline loops: CDR1 SGHAT, CDR2 FQDESV (reference sequence). The CDR3 sequence is 21 residues long. The CDR3 bases are TGTGCCAGCAGCTTACGCCGGGCGGCTAGCGGGGGGAAAACGAACACCGGGGAGCTGTTTTTT. As protein: CASSLRRAASGGKTNTGELFF.

The CDR3 loop is CASSLNAGAQPQHF. The CDR3 DNA is TGTGCCAGCAGCCTTAACGCGGGTGCTCAGCCCCAGCATTTT. V and J are TRBV27 and TRBJ1-5; the D is unclear. The V gene's germline CDR1 is MNHEY and CDR2 SMNVEV (reference sequence). The V and J ends lost 6 bases and 6 bases respectively, with 15 bases between them. The CDR3 loop spans 14 amino acids.

This clonotype was seen a handful of times. This chain joins TRBV20-1 and TRBJ2-1; D is unclear. The CDR3 totals 14 residues. V was pared by 0 bases and J by 6 bases, with 12 bases between. Germline V gene data show CDR1 as DFQATT and CDR2 as SNEGSKA (reference sequence). CDR3 residues: CSARDRSRSNEQFF. CDR3 in DNA: TGCAGTGCTAGAGATAGGAGTCGAAGCAATGAGCAGTTCTTC.

This rearrangement joins TRBV5-1 to TRBJ1-1; D possibly corresponds to TRBD1 (5 bases). Trimming took off 2 bases at V and 0 bases at J, with 14 bases between the two ends. Germline CDR1 and CDR2: SGHRS and YFSETQ. CDR3 size: 16 residues. DNA for the CDR3: TGCGCCAGCAGCTTAGGTTCAGGGAGAATGAACACTGAAGCTTTCTTT. Amino acids: CASSLGSGRMNTEAFF.

Concerning this clonotype: A read error may account for a junction end that differs from germline. The rearrangement uses TRBV11-2 and TRBJ2-3, with D tentatively TRBD1 (5 bases). CDR1 SGHAT and CDR2 FQNNGV come from the germline V gene. There are 15 residues in the CDR3. Written as DNA, the CDR3 is TGTGCCAGCAGCCTAGACAGTTATAGCACAGATACGCAGTATTTT. Translation: CASSLDSYSTDTQYF.

The V and J genes are TRBV20-1 and TRBJ1-4; 8 bases agree with TRBD1. Looked up from germline, CDR1 is DFQATT and CDR2 is SNEGSKA (reference sequence). Trimming cost V 5 bases and J 6 bases; bases outside gene matches: 5. The CDR3 consists of 13 residues. Here the CDR3 DNA reads TGCAGTGCTGGGACAGGTGGGGATGAAAAACTGTTTTTT. This translates into CSAGTGGDEKLFF.

The rearrangement links TRBV5-1 to TRBJ2-7; possible D gene TRBD2, 6 bases. The V end lost 4 bases, the J end lost 5 bases, and 13 bases lay between the germline ends. CDR1 is SGHRS, CDR2 YFSETQ, per germline. The CDR3 extends over 13 amino acids. The CDR3 DNA sequence: TGCGCCAGCAGCGCCGGGTGGGGGGACGAGCAGTACTTC. As protein: CASSAGWGDEQYF. The full variable domain, completed using reference TRBV5-1 and TRBJ2-7, is KAGVTQTPRYLIKTRGQQVTLSCSPISGHRSVSWYQQTPGQGLQFLFEYFSETQRNKGNFPGRFSGRQFSNSRSEMNVSTLELGDSALYLCASSAGWGDEQYFGPGTRLTVT.

This clonotype was seen at least ten times. The chain has TRBV30 and TRBJ2-6; D might be TRBD2 (5 bases). Germline CDR1 and CDR2: GTSNPN and SVGIG (reference sequence). The CDR3 runs to 11 residues. V dropped 8 bases and J dropped 4 bases, with 6 bases sitting between them. The CDR3: CARGGANVLTF. The CDR3 coding sequence is TGTGCCAGAGGGGGGGCCAACGTCCTGACTTTC.

This chain joins TRBV12-3 or TRBV12-4 and TRBJ2-3; tentative D call: TRBD1 (6 bases). V was pared by 3 bases and J by 1 base, with 11 bases between. The CDR3 consists of 15 residues. CDR3 sequence (DNA): TGTGCCAGCAGTTTTAGGGACAAGGGCACAGATACGCAGTATTTT. It codes for CASSFRDKGTDTQYF.